These T cell receptor beta chains were read from a single sample in a study of blood T cell repertoires in COVID-19. TCRdb's copy holds only in-frame clones and misses some; the assay was immunoSEQ multiplex PCR. The sample has roughly 100,000 clones; over 60% are singletons. Sequencing was done on a sample of peripheral blood. Receptors were obtained from a man aged 80 or over with COVID-19, enrolled during active disease. CDR3s include the opening cysteine and the closing phenylalanine or tryptophan. The D gene is left open where the match is weak. Clone size, where shown, is once, few, many, or a class for clones that have expanded.

TRBV12-5	TRBD2	-	TRBJ2-1	TGTGCTAGTGCCCCGGTTCTAGCGGGCCCCAAAGAGCAGTTCTTC	CASAPVLAGPKEQFF
TRBV25-1	-	-	TRBJ2-2	TGTGCCACCTCCCCATATGGGGGGGCGAGGACCGGGGAGCTGTTTTTT	CATSPYGGARTGELFF
TRBV24-1	-	once	TRBJ1-2	TGTGCCACCAGTGATTTCAGATCAGGCGATCCAAATGGCTACACCTTC	CATSDFRSGDPNGYTF
TRBV25-1	-	-	TRBJ1-5	TGTGCCAGCAGTGATCAGTATAGCAATCAGCCCCAGCATTTT	CASSDQYSNQPQHF
TRBV7-9	-	-	TRBJ1-1	TGTGCCAGCAGCCCGGTGAGGATTGCAATGAACACTGAAGCTTTCTTT	CASSPVRIAMNTEAFF
TRBV7-2	TRBD1	-	TRBJ1-4	TGTGCCAGCAGCTGGACAGGGGCTGCCCTCCGGGATGAAAAACTGTTTTTT	CASSWTGAALRDEKLFF
TRBV2	TRBD1	-	TRBJ1-5	TGTGCCAGCAGTGAAGGGCAGGGGGAACAGCCCCAGCATTTT	CASSEGQGEQPQHF
TRBV29-1	-	-	TRBJ1-1	TGCAGCGGTATACAGGGAGATAACACTGAAGCTTTCTTT	CSGIQGDNTEAFF
TRBV7-8	TRBD2	once	TRBJ2-1	TGTGCCAGCAGCCCGAGAAGGCTAGCGGTCCACAATGAGCAGTTCTTC	CASSPRRLAVHNEQFF
TRBV9	-	-	TRBJ1-5	TGTGCCAGCAGCGTAGGTGGAGGATTCAATCAGCCCCAGCATTTT	CASSVGGGFNQPQHF
TRBV11-3	-	-	TRBJ2-7	TGTGCCAGCAGCCGGCTTGAGGACGAGCAGTACTTC	CASSRLEDEQYF
TRBV18	TRBD1	-	TRBJ1-6	TGTGCCAGCTCACTCACCCCCGACAGGGAGAATTCACCCCTCCACTTT	CASSLTPDRENSPLHF
TRBV7-8	-	-	TRBJ2-2	TGTGCCAGCAGCAAGCGTGGAGAGCGCGGCACCGGGGAGCTGTTTTTT	CASSKRGERGTGELFF
TRBV12-3/TRBV12-4	-	-	TRBJ1-2	TGTGCCAGCAGTTTAAATCGGGGAGACGGCTACACCTTC	CASSLNRGDGYTF
TRBV15	-	-	TRBJ2-3	TGTGCCACCAGCAGAGATCGGGACACAGATACGCAGTATTTT	CATSRDRDTDTQYF
TRBV7-6	-	-	TRBJ2-7	TGTGCCAGCAGCTTAGTGGCCGATTCCTACGAGCAGTACTTC	CASSLVADSYEQYF
TRBV2	-	-	TRBJ1-1	TGTGCCAGCAAGTACGGATACGGGGACACTGAAGCTTTCTTT	CASKYGYGDTEAFF
TRBV28	TRBD1	once	TRBJ1-5	TGTGCCAGCAGTTTCGATGATACAGGGGGCCGGCAGCCCCAGCATTTT	CASSFDDTGGRQPQHF
TRBV9	TRBD2	-	TRBJ2-1	TGTGCCAGCAGCGTAGGTACTAGCGGTCAGCAGTTCTTC	CASSVGTSGQQFF
TRBV19	-	-	TRBJ2-1	TGTGCCAGTACTAAATACAATGAGCAGTTCTTC	CASTKYNEQFF
TRBV3-1/TRBV3-2	TRBD2	once	TRBJ2-7	TGTGCCAGCAGCCAAATAGCGGGAGCTCGCGAGCAGTACTTC	CASSQIAGAREQYF
TRBV7-2	TRBD1	few	TRBJ1-1	TGTGCCAGCAGCTTAGGTGTACAGGGGCAGAGAGCTTTCTTT	CASSLGVQGQRAFF
TRBV6-5	-	-	TRBJ2-7	TGTGCCAGCAGTTCATTAGGGGGGGCAAATATCTACGAGCAGTACTTC	CASSSLGGANIYEQYF
TRBV2	TRBD1	-	TRBJ2-7	TGTGCCACCCTGGACTCGGACAGGGGTGCCTACGAGCAGTACTTC	CATLDSDRGAYEQYF
TRBV29-1	TRBD1	-	TRBJ1-1	TGCAGCGTTGAGGGGGTAGGGGGCAAACGAAGGGACACTGAAGCTTTCTTT	CSVEGVGGKRRDTEAFF
TRBV5-1	TRBD2	-	TRBJ2-1	TGCGCCAGCAGCCTTCTAGCGGTTGGGTCAGGTCTGCAGTTCTTC	CASSLLAVGSGLQFF
TRBV7-9	TRBD1	-	TRBJ2-2	TGTGCCAGCGGGAGACAGGGGAACACCGGGGAGCTGTTTTTT	CASGRQGNTGELFF
TRBV6-1	-	-	TRBJ1-1	TGTGCCAGCAGTGAACGCCCCAGGGAAGTTTTCTTT	CASSERPREVFF
TRBV5-4	-	-	TRBJ1-3	TGTGCCAGCAGCCAGACGGGGGTAGGAAACACCATATATTTT	CASSQTGVGNTIYF
TRBV7-2	TRBD2	-	TRBJ2-7	TGTGCCAGCAGTCCGGGTCTAGCGGGAGAACGAGAGCAGTACTTC	CASSPGLAGEREQYF